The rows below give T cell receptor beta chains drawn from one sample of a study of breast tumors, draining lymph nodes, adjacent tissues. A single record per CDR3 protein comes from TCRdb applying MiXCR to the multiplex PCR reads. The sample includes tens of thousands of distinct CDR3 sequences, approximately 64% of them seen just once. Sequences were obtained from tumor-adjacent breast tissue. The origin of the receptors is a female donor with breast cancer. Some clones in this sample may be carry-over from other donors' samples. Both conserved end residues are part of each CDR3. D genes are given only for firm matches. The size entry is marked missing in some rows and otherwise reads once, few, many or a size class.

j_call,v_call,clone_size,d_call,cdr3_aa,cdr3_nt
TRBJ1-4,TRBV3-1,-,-,CASSQASGGAAIGGNEKLFF,TGTGCCAGCAGCCAAGCCTCCGGGGGGGCCGCCATAGGGGGAAATGAAAAACTGTTTTTC
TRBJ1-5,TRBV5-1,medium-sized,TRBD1,CASSAGTGQGQPQHF,TGCGCCAGCAGCGCAGGGACAGGTCAAGGTCAGCCCCAGCATTTT
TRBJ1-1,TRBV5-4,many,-,CASSIGRGDTEAFF,TGTGCCAGCAGCATAGGGAGAGGCGACACTGAAGCTTTCTTT
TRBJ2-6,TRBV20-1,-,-,CSASGETGANVLTF,TGCAGTGCTTCAGGGGAAACTGGGGCCAACGTCCTGACTTTC
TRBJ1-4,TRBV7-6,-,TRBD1,CASSLRQGGTNEKLFF,TGTGCCAGCAGCCTGCGACAGGGTGGCACTAATGAAAAACTGTTTTTT
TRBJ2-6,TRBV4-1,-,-,CASSQDQGGANVLTF,TGCGCCAGCAGCCAAGATCAGGGTGGGGCCAACGTCCTGACTTTC
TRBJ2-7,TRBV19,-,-,CASKGTSASEQYF,TGTGCCAGTAAGGGGACGTCGGCGAGCGAGCAGTACTTC
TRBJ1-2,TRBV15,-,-,CATSRDPTDYGYTF,TGTGCCACCAGCAGAGACCCGACGGACTATGGCTACACCTTC
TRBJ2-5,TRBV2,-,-,CASSGESLETQYF,TGTGCCAGCAGTGGAGAGAGCTTGGAGACCCAGTACTTC
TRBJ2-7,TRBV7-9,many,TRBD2,CASSEGLAGYEQYF,TGTGCCAGCAGCGAGGGACTAGCGGGCTACGAGCAGTACTTC
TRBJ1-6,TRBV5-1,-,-,CASSLGQWNSPLHF,TGCGCCAGCAGCTTGGGACAGTGGAATTCACCCCTCCACTTT
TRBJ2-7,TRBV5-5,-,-,CASSPASSVGYEQYF,TGTGCCAGCAGCCCAGCTTCTAGCGTCGGGTACGAGCAGTACTTC
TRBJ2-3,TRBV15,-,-,CATSRDRHTQYF,TGTGCCACCAGCAGAGACAGGCATACGCAGTATTTT
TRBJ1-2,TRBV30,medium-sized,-,CAWSVPWEGSGYTF,TGTGCCTGGAGTGTGCCTTGGGAAGGCAGCGGCTACACCTTC
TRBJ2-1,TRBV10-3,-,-,CAISGGQDNEQFF,TGTGCCATCAGTGGGGGCCAAGACAATGAGCAGTTCTTC
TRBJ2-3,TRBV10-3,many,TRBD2,CAIMGSGGRTDTQYF,TGTGCCATCATGGGGTCGGGAGGTAGGACAGATACGCAGTATTTT
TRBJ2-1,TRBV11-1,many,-,CASSLGVGSYNEQFF,TGTGCCAGCAGCTTAGGGGTGGGCTCCTACAATGAGCAGTTCTTC
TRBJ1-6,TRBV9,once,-,CASSVEWGGNSPLHF,TGTGCCAGCAGCGTAGAATGGGGGGGCAATTCACCCCTCCACTTT
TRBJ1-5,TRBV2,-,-,CASSPNTDQPQHF,TGTGCCAGCAGCCCTAACACCGATCAGCCCCAGCATTTT
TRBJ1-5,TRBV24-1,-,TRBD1,CATSRTGIQPQHF,TGTGCCACCAGTAGGACAGGGATTCAGCCCCAGCATTTT
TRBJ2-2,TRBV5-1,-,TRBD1,CASSLPRDRGTGELFF,TGTGCCAGCAGCTTACCACGGGACAGGGGCACCGGGGAGCTGTTTTTT
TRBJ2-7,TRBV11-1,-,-,CASSPRGGQSLYEQYF,TGTGCCAGCAGCCCAAGGGGGGGCCAGAGTCTCTACGAGCAGTACTTC
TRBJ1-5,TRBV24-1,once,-,CATSDLQGARNQPQHF,TGTGCCACCAGTGATTTGCAGGGCGCGCGTAATCAGCCCCAGCATTTT
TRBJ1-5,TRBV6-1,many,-,CASSQSGRQPQHF,TGTGCCAGCAGTCAATCAGGCCGCCAGCCCCAGCATTTT
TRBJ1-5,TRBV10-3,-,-,CAISDQAYNQPQHF,TGTGCCATCAGTGACCAGGCGTACAATCAGCCCCAGCATTTT
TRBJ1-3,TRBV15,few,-,CATSRDRANSGNTIYF,TGTGCCACCAGCAGAGACAGGGCCAACTCTGGAAACACCATATATTTT
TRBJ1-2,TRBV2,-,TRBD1,CASTGQGDGYTF,TGTGCCAGCACTGGACAGGGGGATGGCTACACCTTC
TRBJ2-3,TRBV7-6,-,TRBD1,CASSFSTGGSDTQYF,TGTGCCAGCAGCTTCTCGACAGGGGGCTCAGATACGCAGTATTTT
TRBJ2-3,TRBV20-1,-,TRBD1,CSATGTGGSLADTQYF,TGCAGTGCCACAGGGACAGGGGGCTCTTTGGCAGATACGCAGTATTTT
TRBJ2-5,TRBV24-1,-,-,CATSAHTGAGEETQYF,TGTGCCACCAGTGCTCACACCGGGGCTGGGGAAGAGACCCAGTACTTC
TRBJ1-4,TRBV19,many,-,CASRKPPNLGNEKLFF,TGTGCCAGTCGAAAACCGCCTAACCTGGGGAATGAAAAACTGTTTTTT
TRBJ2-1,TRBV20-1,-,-,CSAAPGDLSPEQFF,TGCAGTGCTGCCCCGGGAGACCTCTCCCCCGAGCAGTTCTTC
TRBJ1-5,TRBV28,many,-,CASSHRWRPQHF,TGTGCCAGCAGTCACAGATGGCGACCCCAGCATTTT
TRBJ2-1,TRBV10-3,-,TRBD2,CATGLAGDNNEQFF,TGTGCCACCGGACTAGCGGGCGACAACAATGAGCAGTTCTTC
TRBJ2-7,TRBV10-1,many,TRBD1,CATATGAEQYF,TGCGCCACCGCAACAGGGGCCGAGCAGTACTTC
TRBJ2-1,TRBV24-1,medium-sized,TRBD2,CATSPAGGQNEQFF,TGTGCCACCTCCCCGGCGGGAGGGCAAAATGAGCAGTTCTTC
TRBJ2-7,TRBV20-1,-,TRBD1,CSARTGYEQYF,TGCAGTGCAAGGACAGGCTACGAGCAGTACTTC
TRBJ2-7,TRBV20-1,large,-,CSARGDTGEGYEQYF,TGCAGTGCTAGAGGTGACACGGGAGAGGGGTACGAGCAGTACTTC
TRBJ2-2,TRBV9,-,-,CASSPTIGSNTGELFF,TGTGCCAGCAGTCCTACTATTGGCAGTAACACCGGGGAGCTGTTTTTT
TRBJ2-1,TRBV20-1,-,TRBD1,CSARGRGKLNEQFF,TGCAGTGCTAGAGGCAGGGGGAAATTAAATGAGCAGTTCTTC
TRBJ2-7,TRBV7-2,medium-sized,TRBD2,CASSNPGLAVYEQYF,TGTGCCAGCAGCAATCCGGGACTAGCAGTTTACGAGCAGTACTTC
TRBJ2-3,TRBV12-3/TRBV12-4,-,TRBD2,CASSQGLAGVDPTDTQYF,TGTGCCAGCAGCCAAGGACTAGCGGGAGTGGACCCCACAGATACGCAGTATTTT
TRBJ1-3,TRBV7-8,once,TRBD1,CASSSFRGQRPGNPIYF,TGTGCCAGCAGCAGCTTTCGGGGACAGCGTCCGGGAAACCCCATATATTTT
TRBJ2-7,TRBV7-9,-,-,CASSFNSGTYEQYF,TGTGCCAGCAGCTTTAACTCGGGAACCTACGAGCAGTACTTC
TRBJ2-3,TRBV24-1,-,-,CATSDSPRDTQYF,TGTGCCACCAGTGATTCACCTCGAGATACGCAGTATTTT
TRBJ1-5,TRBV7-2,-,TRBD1,CASSPGTGGSNQPQHF,TGTGCCAGCAGCCCAGGGACAGGGGGTAGCAATCAGCCCCAGCATTTT
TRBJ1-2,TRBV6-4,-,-,CASSYRRDYGYTF,TGTGCCAGCAGTTACAGGAGAGACTATGGCTACACCTTC
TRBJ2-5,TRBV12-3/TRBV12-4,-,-,CASSPGLGETQYF,TGTGCCAGCAGCCCAGGGTTGGGAGAGACCCAGTACTTC
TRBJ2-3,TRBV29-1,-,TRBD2,CSALTSGTDTQYF,TGCAGCGCGTTGACTAGCGGCACAGATACGCAGTATTTT
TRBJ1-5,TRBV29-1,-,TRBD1,CSVVAGQGRNQPQHF,TGCAGCGTTGTGGCGGGACAGGGGCGTAATCAGCCCCAGCATTTT